The clone carrying this T cell receptor beta chain was observed a few times. Profiled with immunoSEQ multiplex PCR; TCRdb holds only in-frame clones, not every one. The top ten hold about 6.5% of the sample, which has 30,000 to 40,000 clones, approximately 83% seen once. The data originate from a study of T cells in localized non-small cell lung cancer. CDR3 length: 12 amino acids. CDR1 is SNHLY and CDR2 is FYNNEI in the germline V gene. Trimming took 6 bases from V and 11 from J, leaving 13 bases between them. The sequenced sample was peripheral blood, obtained before any cancer treatment. The gene calls are TRBV2 and TRBJ1-4, with D perhaps TRBD1 (6 bases). The TCR was taken from a man aged 40 to 70 with stage I lung adenocarcinoma. The CDR3 nucleotides read TGTGCCAGCAGGGACAGCCTGGGGAAACTGTTTTTT. This encodes CASRDSLGKLFF.